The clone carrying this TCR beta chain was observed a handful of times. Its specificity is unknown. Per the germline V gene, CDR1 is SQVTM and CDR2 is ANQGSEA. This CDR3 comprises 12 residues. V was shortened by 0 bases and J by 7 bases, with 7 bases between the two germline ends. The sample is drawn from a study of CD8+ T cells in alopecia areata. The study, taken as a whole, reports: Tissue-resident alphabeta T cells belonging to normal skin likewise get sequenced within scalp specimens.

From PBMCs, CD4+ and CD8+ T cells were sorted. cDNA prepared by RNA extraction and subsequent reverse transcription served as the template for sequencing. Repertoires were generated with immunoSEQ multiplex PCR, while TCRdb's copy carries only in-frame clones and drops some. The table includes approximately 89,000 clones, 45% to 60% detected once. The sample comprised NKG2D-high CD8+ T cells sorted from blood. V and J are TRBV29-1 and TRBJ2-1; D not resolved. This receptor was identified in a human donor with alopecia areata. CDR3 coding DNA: TGCAGCGTTGAAGATGGGTGGAATGAGCAGTTCTTC. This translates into CSVEDGWNEQFF.